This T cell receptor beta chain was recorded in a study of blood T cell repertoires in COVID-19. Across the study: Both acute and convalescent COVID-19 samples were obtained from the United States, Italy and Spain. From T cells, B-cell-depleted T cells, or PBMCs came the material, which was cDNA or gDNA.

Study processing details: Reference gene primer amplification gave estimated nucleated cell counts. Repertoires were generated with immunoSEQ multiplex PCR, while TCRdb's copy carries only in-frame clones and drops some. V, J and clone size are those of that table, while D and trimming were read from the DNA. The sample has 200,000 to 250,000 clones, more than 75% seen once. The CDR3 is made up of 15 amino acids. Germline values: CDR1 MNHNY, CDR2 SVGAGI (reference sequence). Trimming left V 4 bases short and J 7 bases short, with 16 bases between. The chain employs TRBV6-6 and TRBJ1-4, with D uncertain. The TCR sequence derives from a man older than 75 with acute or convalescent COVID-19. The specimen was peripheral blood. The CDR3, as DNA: TGTGCCAGCAGTTTTATCCGGACGAGCGGTGAAAAACTGTTTTTT. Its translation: CASSFIRTSGEKLFF.